Sequencing of this T cell receptor (beta chain) was carried out in a study of human T cells and chemical hapten exposure. Study summary: Patients received weekly diphenylcyclopropenone doses to the scalp throughout the roughly 24-week study. From small differences in pooled library volume came most of the variation in per-sample TCR yields. Study outcomes and limitations: TCRs exceeding 1 in 1000 frequency stayed unchanged with DPC sensitization.

By sample fraction, this clonotype is medium-sized (0.01 to 0.1%). Its antigen remains unidentified. V gave up 3 bases and J gave up 6 bases, with 14 bases separating them. Germline CDR1 reads MDHEN; CDR2 reads SYDVKM. The CDR3 is 14 amino acids. TCRdb redid the calling of the RACE reads with MiXCR, one entry per CDR3 protein. This table holds tens of thousands of distinct CDR3 sequences, under 15% found once. This sample's time point: pre-sensitization, week 0. The treatment here: therapeutic diphenylcyclopropenone sensitization with weekly scalp DPC. The V call is TRBV28, the J call TRBJ1-1; D gene unclear. The origin of this receptor is a woman aged 25 to 39 with alopecia areata. Some clones in this sample may be carry-over from other donors' samples. The sample was whole blood, taken in connection with sensitization to the hapten diphenylcyclopropenone (DPC). CDR3 region: CASSFSQEVSEAFF. The CDR3 DNA sequence: TGTGCCAGCAGTTTTAGTCAGGAAGTATCTGAAGCTTTCTTT.